This T cell receptor beta chain derives from a study of blood T cell repertoires in COVID-19. Looking at the study overall: All recovered Cohort 3 donors got two negative PCRs, got clearance, or saw symptom resolution. Sites in the United States, Italy and Spain provided acute and convalescent COVID-19 samples.

The study drew participants aged about 18 to 95 years from fewer than 30 US areas. Participants reported their clinical history, and cohort assignment relied on those reports. The repertoire was sequenced with immunoSEQ multiplex PCR; TCRdb's copy has only in-frame clones and lacks some. This sample carries roughly 230,000 clones, around 90% of them seen once, and the ten largest clones take 5.5% to 8.5%. V dropped 4 bases and J dropped 5; count of bases not matched to a gene: 6. Germline V CDR1 and CDR2: MDHEN, SYDVKM. The CDR3 contains 15 residues. The gene calls are TRBV28 and TRBJ2-1, with 9 bases that match TRBD2. Sequenced sample: PBMCs or T cells enriched from blood (not recorded which). This sequence was found in a man aged 25-40 years in a cohort exposed to, infected with or recovered from COVID-19 (not recorded which). The CDR3 nucleotides read TGTGCCAGCAGTTATAGACTAGCGGTTAACAATGAGCAGTTCTTC. Translated: CASSYRLAVNNEQFF.